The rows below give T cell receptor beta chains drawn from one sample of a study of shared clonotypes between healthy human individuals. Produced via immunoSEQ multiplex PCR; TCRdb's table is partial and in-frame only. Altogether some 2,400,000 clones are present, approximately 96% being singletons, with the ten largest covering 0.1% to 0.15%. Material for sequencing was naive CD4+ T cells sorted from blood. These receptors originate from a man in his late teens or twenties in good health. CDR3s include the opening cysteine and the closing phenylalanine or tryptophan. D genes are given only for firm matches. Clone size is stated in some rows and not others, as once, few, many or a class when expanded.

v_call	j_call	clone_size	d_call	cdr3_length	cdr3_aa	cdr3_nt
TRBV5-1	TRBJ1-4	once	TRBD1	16	CASSFRWSDRGEKLFF	TGCGCCAGCAGCTTCCGTTGGTCGGACAGGGGAGAAAAACTGTTTTTT
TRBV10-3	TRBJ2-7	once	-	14	CATQGRGQSYEQYF	TGTGCCACCCAGGGGAGGGGGCAATCCTACGAGCAGTACTTC
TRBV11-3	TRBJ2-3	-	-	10	CASSGDTQYF	TGTGCCAGCAGCGGGGATACGCAGTATTTT
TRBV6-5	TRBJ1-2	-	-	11	CASSSPGAYTF	TGTGCCAGCAGTTCCCCAGGAGCCTACACCTTC
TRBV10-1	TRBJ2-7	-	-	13	CAGGRGSSYEQYF	TGCGCCGGGGGGCGGGGCTCCTCCTACGAGCAGTACTTC
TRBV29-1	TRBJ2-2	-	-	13	CSVADWMTGELFF	TGCAGCGTTGCTGACTGGATGACCGGGGAGCTGTTTTTT
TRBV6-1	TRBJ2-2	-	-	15	CASSEERAFTGELFF	TGTGCCAGCAGTGAAGAGCGGGCCTTTACCGGGGAGCTGTTTTTT
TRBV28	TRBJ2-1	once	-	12	CASITSVGEQFF	TGTGCCAGCATCACCTCTGTAGGGGAGCAGTTCTTC
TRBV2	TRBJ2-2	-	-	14	CASSRAFSTGELFF	TGTGCCAGCAGTAGGGCTTTCTCCACCGGGGAGCTGTTTTTT
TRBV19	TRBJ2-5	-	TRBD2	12	CASGLVGETQYF	TGTGCCAGTGGACTAGTCGGAGAGACCCAGTACTTC
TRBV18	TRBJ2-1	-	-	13	CASSLYLENEQFF	TGTGCCAGCTCTTTGTATCTTGAGAATGAGCAGTTCTTC
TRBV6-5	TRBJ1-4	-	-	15	CASRPRGATNEKLFF	TGTGCCAGCAGACCCCGTGGTGCAACTAATGAAAAACTGTTTTTT
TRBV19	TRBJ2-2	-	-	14	CASSFQGNTGELFF	TGTGCCAGTAGTTTCCAGGGGAACACCGGGGAGCTGTTTTTT
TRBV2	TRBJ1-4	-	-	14	CASLSLKSNEKLFF	TGTGCCAGTCTATCACTAAAAAGTAATGAAAAACTGTTTTTT
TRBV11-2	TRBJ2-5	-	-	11	CASSRQETQYF	TGTGCCAGCAGCCGTCAGGAGACCCAGTACTTC
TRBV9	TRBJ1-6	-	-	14	CASSARQALGPLHF	TGTGCCAGCAGCGCTCGACAGGCCTTGGGGCCCCTCCACTTT
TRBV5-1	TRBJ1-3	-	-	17	CASSPGLTAISGNTIYF	TGCGCCAGCAGCCCGGGTTTAACCGCCATCTCTGGAAACACCATATATTTT
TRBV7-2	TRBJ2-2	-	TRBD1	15	CASSLTGAWTGELFF	TGTGCCAGCAGCTTAACAGGGGCGTGGACCGGGGAGCTGTTTTTT
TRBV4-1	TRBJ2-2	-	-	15	CASSQERSNTGELFF	TGCGCCAGCAGCCAGGAACGTTCGAACACCGGGGAGCTGTTTTTT
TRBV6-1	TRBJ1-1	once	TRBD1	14	CASSETGWGTEAFF	TGTGCCAGCAGTGAGACAGGGTGGGGAACTGAAGCTTTCTTT
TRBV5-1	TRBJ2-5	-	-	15	CASSLVPGPYETQYF	TGCGCCAGCAGCTTGGTTCCAGGGCCCTACGAGACCCAGTACTTC
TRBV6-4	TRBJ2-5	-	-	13	CASSPGPQETQYF	TGTGCCAGCTCACCGGGACCCCAAGAGACCCAGTACTTC
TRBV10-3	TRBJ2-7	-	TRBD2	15	CAIQGGLGAGDEQYF	TGTGCCATCCAGGGTGGGCTTGGTGCGGGAGACGAGCAGTACTTC
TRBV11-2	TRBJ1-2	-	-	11	CASSDAVGYTF	TGTGCCAGCAGCGATGCGGTTGGCTACACCTTC
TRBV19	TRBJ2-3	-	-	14	CASSSGASTDTQYF	TGTGCCAGTAGTAGTGGGGCTAGCACAGATACGCAGTATTTT
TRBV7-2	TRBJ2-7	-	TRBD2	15	CASSVTSGSSYEQYF	TGTGCCAGCAGCGTAACTAGCGGGAGCTCCTACGAGCAGTACTTC
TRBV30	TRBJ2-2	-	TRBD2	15	CAWKVAGGYTGELFF	TGTGCCTGGAAGGTAGCGGGGGGATACACCGGGGAGCTGTTTTTT
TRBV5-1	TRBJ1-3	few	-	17	CASSPGADSRSGNTIYF	TGCGCCAGCAGCCCCGGGGCCGACAGTCGCTCTGGAAACACCATATATTTT
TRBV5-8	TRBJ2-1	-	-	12	CASMEGLVEQFF	TGTGCCAGCATGGAAGGGCTGGTGGAGCAGTTCTTC
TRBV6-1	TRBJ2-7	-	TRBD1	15	CASSVSQGASYEQYF	TGTGCCAGCAGCGTTTCCCAGGGGGCCTCCTACGAGCAGTACTTC
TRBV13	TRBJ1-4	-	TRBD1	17	CASSTRGRRSPGEKLFF	TGTGCCAGCAGCACTAGGGGGCGACGGTCCCCTGGAGAAAAACTGTTTTTT
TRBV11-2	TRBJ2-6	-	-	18	CASSPRPGSTAGANVLTF	TGTGCCAGCAGCCCCCGACCGGGATCCACCGCTGGGGCCAACGTCCTGACTTTC
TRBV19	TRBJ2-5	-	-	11	CASSISETQYF	TGTGCCAGCAGTATATCCGAGACCCAGTACTTC